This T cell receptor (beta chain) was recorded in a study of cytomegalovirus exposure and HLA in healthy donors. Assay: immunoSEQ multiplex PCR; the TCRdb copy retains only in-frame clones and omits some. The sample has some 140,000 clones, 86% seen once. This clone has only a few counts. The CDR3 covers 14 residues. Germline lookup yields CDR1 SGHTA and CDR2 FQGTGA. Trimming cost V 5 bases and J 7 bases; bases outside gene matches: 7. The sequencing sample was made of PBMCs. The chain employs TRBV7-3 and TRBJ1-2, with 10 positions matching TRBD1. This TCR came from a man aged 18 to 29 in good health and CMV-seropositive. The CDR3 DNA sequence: TGTGCCAGCAGCCCCCGACAGGGGGCTCTTGGCTACACCTTC. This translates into CASSPRQGALGYTF.